Below are 7 T cell receptor beta chains sequenced from a single sample in a study of T cell clonality in common variable immunodeficiency (dated by TCRdb to between 2014 and 2016). What the study reported, not specific to this receptor: CVID TCRbeta sequences were reported to have fewer deletions and N-nucleotide insertions and to lack highly modified clones with 13 or more V deletions.

The antigens for these receptors are not known. Library preparation used the immunoSEQ multiplex PCR assay. TCRdb stores this immuneACCESS table with in-frame sequences only. Part of the clones is absent; in the studies checked, under half of the shortfall reflects unresolved V genes, and no reason is known for the rest. For this sample the table reports over 15,000 clones, with no clone seen just once. Jointly, the top ten make up 12% to 15% of the sample. Sequencing was performed on peripheral blood mononuclear cells. Receptors originate from a human donor with common variable immunodeficiency.

Comment on this clone: Coverage ceases 3 residues before the CDR3 finishes, and the germline J gene fills in the end. The chain uses TRBV30 and TRBJ2-7, with a weak D call TRBD1 (6 bases). V was pared by 2 bases and J by 2 bases, with 19 bases between. From germline, CDR1 is GTSNPN and CDR2 SVGIG (reference sequence). The CDR3 contains 16 residues. Partial CDR3 DNA: TGTGCCTGGAGTCGCGCACAGGGCCGATTAACCTACGAG. Amino acids: CAWSRAQGRLTYE. In full, the CDR3 is CAWSRAQGRLTYEQYF.

A remark on this clone: Relative to the germline gene, one junction end is altered; a read error may explain this. The CDR3 end lies 3 residues beyond the end of the read and is filled in from the germline J gene. V and J are TRBV2 and TRBJ2-7, with TRBD1 matching over 7 bases. Germline V lookup: CDR1 SNHLY, CDR2 FYNNEI. The CDR3 totals 15 residues. The CDR3: CASIEQGFRSYEQYF. CDR3 bases read: TGTGCCAGCATTGAACAGGGGTTTCGCTCCTACGAG.

In its sample, this clone was seen a few times. The CDR3 loop reads CASRPGTGGQWPQHF. The CDR3 bases that were read are TGTGCCAGCAGACCAGGGACAGGGGGGCAATGGCCC. The V call is TRBV6-2 or TRBV6-3, the J call TRBJ1-5, with 11 bases matching TRBD1. The sequence runs out 3 residues before the end of the CDR3; the remainder is reconstructed from the germline J gene. The trim removed 6 bases at V and 9 bases at J, leaving 10 bases unmatched. The CDR3 has 15 residues. The germline CDR1 and CDR2 sequences are MNHEY and SVGEGT.

In this sample, this clone turned up a few times. With the read ending 3 residues before the CDR3 end, the germline J gene is used to fill in that end. The chain carries TRBV7-2 and TRBJ1-6; the match to TRBD1 covers 7 bases. Germline assignment: CDR1 SGHTA and CDR2 FQGNSA. The CDR3 loop spans 14 amino acids. Unmatched junction bases numbered 3, after V lost 3 bases and J lost 7 bases. The part of the CDR3 DNA that was read is TGTGCCAGCAGCTTCGGGACAGCCAATTCACCC. Translation gives CASSFGTANSP. The whole CDR3 protein reads CASSFGTANSPLHF.

This clone was detected a few times. The sequence runs out 3 residues before the end of the CDR3; the remainder is reconstructed from the germline J gene. The rearrangement uses TRBV7-8 and TRBJ1-5, with D possibly TRBD1 on 6 matching bases. The CDR3 extends over 14 amino acids. Trimming took off 6 bases at V and 0 bases at J, with 9 bases between the two ends. Germline values: CDR1 SGHVS, CDR2 FQNEAQ. The CDR3 protein is CASSRTDSNQPQHF. CDR3 DNA (partial): TGTGCCAGCAGTAGGACAGATAGCAATCAGCCC.

On this clone itself: The read is 3 residues too short to cover the CDR3 end, so that end is filled in from the germline J gene. The chain employs TRBV7-9 and TRBJ2-7, with D possibly being TRBD2 (6 bases). Germline loops: CDR1 SEHNR, CDR2 FQNEAQ (reference sequence). This CDR3 is built from 13 residues. With 5 bases removed from V and 3 bases from J, the gap between germline ends came to 11 bases. CDR3 sequence reads: CASSPGTRYEQYF. The DNA read from the CDR3 is TGTGCCAGCAGCCCGGGGACTCGCTACGAG.

There are many counts of this clone. The CDR3 goes on 3 residues after the read ends, and that part is filled in from the germline J gene. The V gene is TRBV18, the J gene TRBJ2-5; maybe TRBD1 (7 bases). The CDR3 is made up of 13 amino acids. Per germline, CDR1 KGHSH and CDR2 LQKENI. V gave up 5 bases and J gave up 4 bases, with 11 bases separating them. The sequenced CDR3 bases are TGTGCCAGCTCAGGCCAGGGGGGAGAGACC. Its protein is CASSGQGGET. The whole CDR3 sequence reads CASSGQGGETQYF. Full variable domain (rest looked up from reference TRBV18 and TRBJ2-5): NAGVMQNPRHLVRRRGQEARLRCSPMKGHSHVYWYRQLPEEGLKFMVYLQKENIIDESGMPKERFSAEFPKEGPSILRIQQVVRGDSAAYFCASSGQGGETQYFGPGTRLLVL.